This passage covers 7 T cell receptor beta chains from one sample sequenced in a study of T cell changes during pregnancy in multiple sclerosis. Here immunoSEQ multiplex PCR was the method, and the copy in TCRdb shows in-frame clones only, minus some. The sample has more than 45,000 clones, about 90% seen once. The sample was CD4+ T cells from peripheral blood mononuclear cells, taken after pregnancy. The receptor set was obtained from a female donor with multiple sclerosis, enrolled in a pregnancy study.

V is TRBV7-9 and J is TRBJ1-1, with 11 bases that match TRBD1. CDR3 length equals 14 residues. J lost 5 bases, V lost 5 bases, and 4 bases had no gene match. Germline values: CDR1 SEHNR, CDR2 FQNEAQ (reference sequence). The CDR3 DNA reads TGTGCCAGCAGCCCGGGACAGGGGGGGACTGAAGCTTTCTTT. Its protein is CASSPGQGGTEAFF.

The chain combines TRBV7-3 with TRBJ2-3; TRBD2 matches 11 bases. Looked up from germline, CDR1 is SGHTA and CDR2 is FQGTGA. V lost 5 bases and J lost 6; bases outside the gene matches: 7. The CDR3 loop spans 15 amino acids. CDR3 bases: TGTGCCAGCAGCCCCCTAGCGGGGGGCGCGGATACGCAGTATTTT. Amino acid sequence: CASSPLAGGADTQYF.

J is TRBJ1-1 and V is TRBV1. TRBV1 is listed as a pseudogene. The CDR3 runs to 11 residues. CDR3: CTTKAGPEAFF. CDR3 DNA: TGCACCACCAAAGCGGGGCCTGAAGCTTTCTTT.

In nucleotides, the CDR3 is TGTGCCAGCAGCTCCCCCCGACAAACCAGGGCTGAAGCTTTCTTT. This codes for CASSSPRQTRAEAFF. The V and J genes are TRBV11-2 and TRBJ1-1; D is possibly TRBD1 (5 bases). Germline V CDR1 and CDR2: SGHAT, FQNNGV. This CDR3 spans 15 amino acids. V lost 4 bases and J 6 bases, leaving 18 bases between the germline ends.

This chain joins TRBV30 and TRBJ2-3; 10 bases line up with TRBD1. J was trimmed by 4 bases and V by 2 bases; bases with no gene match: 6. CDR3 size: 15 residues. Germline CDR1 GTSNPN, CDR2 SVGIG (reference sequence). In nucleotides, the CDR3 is TGTGCCTGGAGTCGGGACAGGGGAACTTCAGATACGCAGTATTTT. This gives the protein CAWSRDRGTSDTQYF.

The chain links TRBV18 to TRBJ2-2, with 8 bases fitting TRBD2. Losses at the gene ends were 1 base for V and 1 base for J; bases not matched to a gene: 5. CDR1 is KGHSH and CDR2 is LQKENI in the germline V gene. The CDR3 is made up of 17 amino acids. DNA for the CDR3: TGTGCCAGCTCACCACGCATAAGCGGGGGGAACACCGGGGAGCTGTTTTTT. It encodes CASSPRISGGNTGELFF.

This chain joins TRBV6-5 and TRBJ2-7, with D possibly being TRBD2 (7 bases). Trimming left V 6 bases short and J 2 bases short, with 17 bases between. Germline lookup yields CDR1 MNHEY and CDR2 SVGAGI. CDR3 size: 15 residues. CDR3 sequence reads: CASRGGLAQTYEQYF. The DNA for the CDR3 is TGTGCCAGCAGGGGGGGGCTAGCGCAGACCTACGAGCAGTACTTC.